Presented here are 5 T cell receptor beta chains from one specimen sequenced in a study of blood T cell repertoires in COVID-19. This table comes from immunoSEQ multiplex PCR, and its TCRdb copy is limited to in-frame clones, with some not included. The data show approximately 330,000 clones, approximately 89% seen once. The material sequenced was PBMCs or T cells enriched from blood (not recorded which). The receptors shown here come from a woman aged 25 to 39 who had recovered from COVID-19.

J is TRBJ2-1 and V is TRBV4-1, with 10 bases that match TRBD2. CDR1 and CDR2 (germline): MGHRA, YSYEKL. The CDR3 runs 16 residues. With V trimmed by 1 base and J by 7 bases, 7 bases remained unmatched. CDR3 sequence reads: CASSQVGLAGVNEQFF. In nucleotides, the CDR3 is TGCGCCAGCAGCCAAGTAGGCCTAGCGGGAGTAAATGAGCAGTTCTTC.

This clone was observed a single time. The J gene is TRBJ2-2, the V gene TRBV28, with D unclear. V lost 2 bases and J lost 0, with 10 bases in between. CDR1 and CDR2 from the germline V gene are MDHEN and SYDVKM. The CDR3 sequence is 16 residues long. CDR3 in amino acids: CASSLTQPANTGELFF. The CDR3 DNA reads TGTGCCAGCAGTTTAACCCAACCGGCGAACACCGGGGAGCTGTTTTTT.

V usage is TRBV18 and J usage is TRBJ1-6, with 7 bases identical to TRBD1. Trimming at V came to 6 bases and at J to 8 bases, leaving 4 bases not matched to a gene. The CDR3 has 13 residues. Germline-derived CDR1 and CDR2 are KGHSH and LQKENI. CDR3 coding DNA: TGTGCCAGCTCCAACCAGGGGGATTCACCCCTCCACTTT. It is translated as CASSNQGDSPLHF.

The chain carries TRBV6-6 and TRBJ2-5; 7 bases match TRBD1. CDR3 length: 14 amino acids. Germline assignment: CDR1 MNHNY and CDR2 SVGAGI (reference sequence). J was trimmed by 3 bases and V by 6 bases; bases with no gene match: 7. CDR3 in amino acids: CASSKWDSKETQYF. The CDR3 DNA sequence: TGTGCCAGCAGCAAATGGGACAGTAAAGAGACCCAGTACTTC.

The chain employs TRBV11-2 and TRBJ2-1; TRBD2 is a possible D gene (5 bases). Germline CDR1 reads SGHAT; CDR2 reads FQNNGV. The V end lost 6 bases, the J end lost 8 bases, and 11 bases lay between the germline ends. This CDR3 is 12 amino acids long. The CDR3 coding sequence is TGTGCCAGCAGACTAGTTTACGATGAGCAGTTCTTC. Translated, it gives CASRLVYDEQFF. Filled out from reference TRBV11-2 and TRBJ2-1, the complete variable domain reads EAGVAQSPRYKIIEKRQSVAFWCNPISGHATLYWYQQILGQGPKLLIQFQNNGVVDDSQLPKDRFSAERLKGVDSTLKIQPAKLEDSAVYLCASRLVYDEQFFGPGTRLTVL.